The present entry profiles one TCR beta chain with its context. The antigen is unknown. The data were taken from a study of cytomegalovirus exposure and HLA in healthy donors. At the level of the study: Genetic ancestry analysis placed around four fifths of the roughly 400 donors that were genotyped in the Caucasian-associated cluster.

Primers: 60 Vbeta forward and 13 Jbeta reverse. The table came from immunoSEQ multiplex PCR; TCRdb's copy has only in-frame clones and leaves some out. The sample lists some 190,000 clones, 76% occurring once. Study-level findings and limits: Researchers reported in a later analysis that common viral pathogens appeared linked to several top clusters. V- and J-gene trimming of TCR beta was linked (in a later analysis) to a missense DCLRE1C variant. It was assumed in the presence/absence analyses that sequencing depth was roughly uniform across donors.

The CDR3 consists of 13 residues. From germline, CDR1 is MNHEY and CDR2 SVGAGI. The ends lost 5 bases at V and 11 bases at J; junction bases unmatched: 7. The sample consisted of PBMCs. The origin of this receptor is a woman aged 25 to 45 in good health and CMV-seropositive. The rearrangement joins TRBV6-5 to TRBJ1-4; the match to TRBD1 covers 8 bases. CDR3 nucleotides: TGTGCCAGCAGTCGCGGACAGGGAGGGAAACTGTTTTTT. This sequence encodes CASSRGQGGKLFF.